Shown below are 29 T cell receptor beta chains from a single sample sequenced in a study of spatial heterogeneity in lung cancer. MiXCR, applied by TCRdb to the 5' RACE reads, yields one record per CDR3 protein. The repertoire includes about 23,000 distinct CDR3 sequences, around 4.6% of them detected once, and 4.5% to 6.5% sits in the top ten. The time point is: sample taken at primary tumor resection. This sample comprised PBMCs, obtained at surgery. These receptor sequences come from a male donor with early-stage non-small cell lung cancer.

At least ten counts were recorded for this clonotype. The chain combines TRBV6-5 with TRBJ1-1; possibly TRBD1 for D (5 bases). V dropped 6 bases and J dropped 1 base, with 12 bases sitting between them. The CDR3 has 14 residues. Germline CDR1 is MNHEY and CDR2 is SVGAGI. In DNA, the CDR3 is TGTGCCAGCAGGCCACCGGGACCGAACACTGAAGCTTTCTTT. This encodes CASRPPGPNTEAFF.

The chain joins TRBV6-6 to TRBJ2-3; D gene uncertain. The V and J ends lost 6 bases and 5 bases respectively, with 15 bases between them. Per germline, CDR1 MNHNY and CDR2 SVGAGI (reference sequence). This CDR3 has 14 amino acids. DNA for the CDR3: TGTGCCAGCAGAACCGAGGTCTGGGGAGATACGCAGTATTTT. Translated, it gives CASRTEVWGDTQYF.

This clonotype is labeled as medium-sized. V is TRBV27 and J is TRBJ1-5, with 8 bases aligning to TRBD1. CDR1 MNHEY and CDR2 SMNVEV come from the germline V gene (reference sequence). The length of the CDR3 is 12 residues. Trimming at V came to 7 bases and at J to 7 bases, leaving 3 bases not matched to a gene. The CDR3 region is CASNDRGQPQHF. The CDR3 nucleotides are TGTGCCAGCAACGACAGGGGACAGCCCCAGCATTTT.

This clonotype has ten or more counts. The chain joins TRBV6-1 to TRBJ2-7; 12 bases are a match to TRBD2. Germline lookup yields CDR1 MNHNS and CDR2 SASEGT. Unmatched junction bases numbered 7, after V lost 10 bases and J lost 0 bases. The CDR3 has 15 residues. CDR3 sequence reads: CATGLAGLSSYEQYF. CDR3 DNA: TGTGCCACCGGACTAGCGGGGTTGAGCTCCTACGAGCAGTACTTC.

There are many counts of this clonotype. The rearrangement uses TRBV10-3 and TRBJ2-3; maybe TRBD2 (5 bases). Germline V gives CDR1 ENHRY, CDR2 SYGVKD. The CDR3 length is 13 residues. V was shortened by 11 bases and J by 3 bases, with 15 bases between the two germline ends. CDR3 sequence: CASASWGTDTQYF. In DNA, the CDR3 is TGTGCCTCCGCTAGCTGGGGAACAGATACGCAGTATTTT.

This clonotype was observed at least ten times. The chain employs TRBV28 and TRBJ1-4; no clear D gene. Trimming took 5 bases from V and 11 from J, leaving 21 bases between them. This CDR3 comprises 15 residues. The germline V gene has CDR1 MDHEN and CDR2 SYDVKM. CDR3 in DNA: TGTGCCAGCAGTCTCCGCCGATCCCCGGCCCCCAAACTGTTTTTT. Protein product: CASSLRRSPAPKLFF.

This clonotype was found many times. The chain has TRBV3-1 and TRBJ2-7, with TRBD2 identical over 7 bases. V was pared by 0 bases and J by 2 bases, with 4 bases of the junction left unmatched. This CDR3 comprises 15 residues. Germline loops: CDR1 LGHDT, CDR2 YNNKEL (reference sequence). The CDR3 nucleotides are TGTGCCAGCAGCCAAGACCACAGCGGGACCTACGAGCAGTACTTC. It specifies CASSQDHSGTYEQYF.

There are many counts of this clonotype. The chain couples TRBV14 to TRBJ1-4, with D tentatively TRBD1 (6 bases). The CDR3 runs 19 residues. V lost 3 bases and J 5 bases, leaving 25 bases between the germline ends. The V gene's germline CDR1 is SGHDN and CDR2 FVKESK. The CDR3 reads CASSQDRGRGAKSNEKLFF. DNA for the CDR3: TGTGCCAGCAGCCAGGACCGCGGCCGGGGGGCAAAAAGCAATGAAAAACTGTTTTTT.

This clonotype occurred many times. The chain recombines TRBV6-6 with TRBJ1-1; no reliable D call. The CDR3 sequence is 13 residues long. In germline, CDR1 is MNHNY, CDR2 SVGAGI (reference sequence). The V end was cut by 4 bases, the J end by 1 base, with 7 bases between. CDR3 DNA sequence: TGTGCCAGCAGTTTAGCGGGGAACACTGAAGCTTTCTTT. This sequence encodes CASSLAGNTEAFF.

This clonotype was seen at least ten times. This chain uses TRBV28 with TRBJ2-3, with 7 nucleotides matching TRBD2. Unmatched junction bases numbered 9, after V lost 4 bases and J lost 2 bases. Germline CDR1 MDHEN, CDR2 SYDVKM. This CDR3 has 16 residues. The CDR3 spells CASSSPGGRDTDTQYF. The CDR3 DNA follows: TGTGCCAGCAGTTCGCCCGGGGGGAGGGACACAGATACGCAGTATTTT.

Ten or more counts support this clonotype. V gene TRBV9 combines with J gene TRBJ1-3; 9 nucleotides agree with TRBD1. CDR3 length: 18 residues. V trimming: 3 bases; J trimming: 0 bases; junction bases outside the gene matches: 10. Germline values: CDR1 SGDLS, CDR2 YYNGEE. The CDR3 DNA is TGTGCCAGCAGCGGGAACGGACAGGGGTCGAGCTCTGGAAACACCATATATTTT. Its protein is CASSGNGQGSSSGNTIYF.

The table lists this clonotype with many counts. The chain carries TRBV20-1 and TRBJ1-5; tentative D call: TRBD1 (5 bases). This CDR3 is 16 amino acids long. CDR1 and CDR2 (germline): DFQATT, SNEGSKA (reference sequence). V dropped 6 bases and J dropped 6 bases, with 24 bases sitting between them. CDR3 nucleotides: TGCAGTGCCTCGGACACCAATCTTTTATTGGGTCAGCCCCAGCATTTT. This sequence encodes CSASDTNLLLGQPQHF.

Relative to its sample, this clonotype is medium-sized (0.01 to 0.1%). The V and J genes are TRBV7-2 and TRBJ2-7; 8 bases fit TRBD2. Germline trimming cut 5 bases from V and 3 bases from J; bases unmatched to any gene: 9. CDR1 is SGHTA and CDR2 is FQGNSA in the germline V gene. CDR3 size: 15 residues. This chain's CDR3 is CASSPPGGLLYEQYF. In DNA, the CDR3 is TGTGCCAGCAGCCCACCGGGGGGGCTTCTCTACGAGCAGTACTTC.

This clonotype showed up many times. The gene calls are TRBV7-9 and TRBJ2-2, with unresolved D. The CDR3 runs to 16 residues. V gave up 2 bases and J gave up 1 base, with 11 bases separating them. Looked up from germline, CDR1 is SEHNR and CDR2 is FQNEAQ (reference sequence). DNA for the CDR3: TGTGCCAGCAGCTTACCGCGAGGAAGGAACACCGGGGAGCTGTTTTTT. It yields the protein CASSLPRGRNTGELFF.

This clonotype was observed many times. The chain joins TRBV28 to TRBJ2-7; D remains unclear. This CDR3 comprises 11 residues. Trimming took 3 bases from V and 5 from J, leaving 5 bases between them. Germline lookup yields CDR1 MDHEN and CDR2 SYDVKM. CDR3 coding DNA: TGTGCCAGCAGTTTGTGGGACGAGCAGTACTTC. It codes for CASSLWDEQYF.

As to this clonotype: The junction does not match germline at one end; this may be a read error. This chain links TRBV5-4 with TRBJ2-7; D possibly corresponds to TRBD1 (5 bases). This CDR3 contains 14 residues. Germline V gene lookup returns CDR1 SGHNT and CDR2 YYREEE (reference sequence). The CDR3 is CASSLARGQGEQYF. The CDR3 DNA reads as TGCGCCAGCAGCTTGGCACGAGGTCAGGGCGAGCAGTACTTC. Full variable domain (remainder filled in from reference TRBV5-4 and TRBJ2-7): ETGVTQSPTHLIKTRGQQVTLRCSSQSGHNTVSWYQQALGQGPQFIFQYYREEENGRGNFPPRFSGLQFPNYSSELNVNALELDDSALYLCASSLARGQGEQYFGPGTRLTVT.

This clonotype appeared many times. The rearrangement links TRBV18 to TRBJ2-3; 15 bases match TRBD2. CDR3 length: 18 amino acids. Germline V CDR1 and CDR2: KGHSH, LQKENI. V was clipped by 5 bases and J by 4 bases; unmatched bases: 10. CDR3 sequence: CASSTPGLAGGRADTQYF. Written as DNA, the CDR3 is TGTGCCAGCTCAACCCCGGGACTAGCGGGAGGAAGAGCAGATACGCAGTATTTT.

This clonotype appeared many times. The chain carries TRBV14 and TRBJ2-7; 11 nucleotides agree with TRBD2. Trimming took 4 bases from V and 2 from J; bases not matched to a gene: 4. The CDR3 is 15 amino acids. The germline CDR1 and CDR2 sequences are SGHDN and FVKESK. The CDR3 DNA is TGTGCCAGCAGCCTTCGACTAGCGGGACCCTACGAGCAGTACTTC. Amino acid sequence: CASSLRLAGPYEQYF.

This clonotype was recorded at least ten times. J is TRBJ2-5 and V is TRBV7-2, with D maybe TRBD1 (6 bases). This CDR3 comprises 15 residues. V was shortened by 0 bases and J by 5 bases, with 13 bases between the two germline ends. CDR1 SGHTA and CDR2 FQGNSA come from the germline V gene. The CDR3 is CASSLASGGRETQYF. In DNA, the CDR3 is TGTGCCAGCAGCTTAGCGAGTGGGGGCAGGGAGACCCAGTACTTC.

This clonotype has a count of ten or more. The V call is TRBV6-1, the J call TRBJ1-2; D perhaps matches TRBD1 (5 bases). The CDR3 extends over 14 amino acids. Germline V lookup: CDR1 MNHNS, CDR2 SASEGT. V was pared by 2 bases and J by 7 bases, with 14 bases between. DNA of the CDR3: TGTGCCAGCAGTGAAACCCGGGCAGGGTCTGGCTACACCTTC. The encoded protein is CASSETRAGSGYTF.

This clonotype was counted many times. The V call is TRBV28, the J call TRBJ2-5; a possible D gene is TRBD2 (5 bases). The CDR3 is 13 amino acids. Trimming removed 6 bases at V and 5 bases at J, with 13 bases between. Looked up from germline, CDR1 is MDHEN and CDR2 is SYDVKM. CDR3 in DNA: TGTGCCAGCAGCCGTACGAGGAGGGAGACCCAGTACTTC. The encoded protein is CASSRTRRETQYF.

The sample holds a few counts of this clonotype. The chain carries TRBV2 and TRBJ1-2, with a tentative D call TRBD1 (6 bases). V was shortened by 1 base and J by 4 bases, with 7 bases between the two germline ends. The length of the CDR3 is 13 residues. Germline values: CDR1 SNHLY, CDR2 FYNNEI. The CDR3 region is CASSEGTAYGYTF. The CDR3 nucleotides read TGTGCCAGCAGTGAAGGGACAGCCTATGGCTACACCTTC.

This clonotype was recorded many times. The V call is TRBV11-2, the J call TRBJ2-1, with TRBD1 as a possible D gene (5 bases). Germline assignment: CDR1 SGHAT and CDR2 FQNNGV. The CDR3 has 12 residues. V shed 6 bases and J shed 8 bases, with 11 bases lying between them. The CDR3 reads CASSWGTDEQFF. CDR3 nucleotide sequence: TGTGCCAGCAGTTGGGGCACGGATGAGCAGTTCTTC.

This clonotype was found many times. This sequence joins TRBV7-2 and TRBJ1-4; no reliable D call. The CDR3 is 15 residues long. Trimming stripped 2 bases from V and 8 bases from J, with 15 bases between. Per the germline V gene, CDR1 is SGHTA and CDR2 is FQGNSA. CDR3 residues: CASSLISTSGEKLFF. DNA for the CDR3: TGTGCCAGCAGCTTAATCTCGACTAGCGGGGAAAAACTGTTTTTT.

This clonotype appeared many times. The V and J genes are TRBV5-5 and TRBJ2-7; a possible D gene is TRBD2 (6 bases). Germline loops: CDR1 SGHKS, CDR2 YYEKEE (reference sequence). This CDR3 is built from 14 residues. Trimming stripped 0 bases from V and 5 bases from J, with 12 bases between. The CDR3 bases are TGTGCCAGCAGCTTGGACCCCGGGAGAGACGAGCAGTACTTC. This sequence encodes CASSLDPGRDEQYF.

This clonotype was found many times. The chain uses TRBV28 and TRBJ2-1; D perhaps matches TRBD1 (6 bases). V was clipped by 6 bases and J by 0 bases, with 12 bases between them. CDR1 is MDHEN and CDR2 is SYDVKM in the germline V gene. CDR3 size: 15 residues. The CDR3 DNA sequence: TGTGCCAGCAGGATCGACAGGAGCTCCTACAATGAGCAGTTCTTC. Translated, it gives CASRIDRSSYNEQFF.

This clonotype was detected many times. This sequence joins TRBV5-1 and TRBJ2-1; D is undetermined. The V end was cut by 5 bases, the J end by 6 bases, with 18 bases between. The CDR3 is 15 amino acids. Germline values: CDR1 SGHRS, CDR2 YFSETQ. The CDR3 protein is CASSMDVGNSNEQFF. The DNA for the CDR3 is TGCGCCAGCAGTATGGATGTAGGGAATAGCAATGAGCAGTTCTTC.

Turning to this clonotype: This may be a read error, as it is one base from a much larger clone. This chain joins TRBV20-1 and TRBJ1-1; no reliable D call. The length of the CDR3 is 11 residues. Germline V gene data show CDR1 as DFQATT and CDR2 as SNEGSKA (reference sequence). Trimming removed 1 base from V and 11 bases from J, with 11 bases in between. The CDR3 here is CSARVSEVAFF. In DNA form, the CDR3 reads TGCAGTGCTAGAGTTTCAGAGGTGGCTTTCTTT.

This clonotype was seen many times. V is TRBV18 and J is TRBJ1-1; D remains unclear. V dropped 2 bases and J dropped 5 bases, with 9 bases sitting between them. CDR1 KGHSH and CDR2 LQKENI come from the germline V gene. The CDR3 totals 13 residues. CDR3 sequence reads: CASSPSEETEAFF. CDR3 nucleotide sequence: TGTGCCAGCTCACCATCAGAGGAAACTGAAGCTTTCTTT.